This TCR beta chain was captured by sequencing in a study of OX40 agonist ivuxolimab in advanced cancers. This clone was seen a handful of times. Germline V gene sequence: CDR1 LNHDA, CDR2 SQIVND (reference sequence). The CDR3 length is 15 residues. V was pared by 0 bases and J by 7 bases, with 13 bases between. The repertoire was sequenced with immunoSEQ multiplex PCR; TCRdb's copy has only in-frame clones and lacks some. The table has 60,000 to 90,000 clones, 65% to 85% seen once. The V gene is TRBV19, the J gene TRBJ1-5; D perhaps matches TRBD1 (6 bases). The source is an adult with an advanced solid tumor such as melanoma, head and neck, liver or kidney cancer. The specimen was CD4+ or CD8+ T cells sorted from blood, collected in a trial of the OX40 agonist ivuxolimab. The CDR3 DNA sequence: TGTGCCAGTAGTATAGATACAGGGCTTGTGCAGCCCCAGCATTTT. Amino acid sequence: CASSIDTGLVQPQHF.